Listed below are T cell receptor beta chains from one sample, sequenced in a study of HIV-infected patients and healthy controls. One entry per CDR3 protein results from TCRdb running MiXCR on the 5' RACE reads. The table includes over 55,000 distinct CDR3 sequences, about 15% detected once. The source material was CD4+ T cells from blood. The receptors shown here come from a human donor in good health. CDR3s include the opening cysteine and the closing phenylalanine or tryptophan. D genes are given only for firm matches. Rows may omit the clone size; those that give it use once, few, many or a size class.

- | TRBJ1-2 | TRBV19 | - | TGTGCCAGTACCAATCCGACGATGGGAGTCTATCATGGCTACACCTTC | CASTNPTMGVYHGYTF
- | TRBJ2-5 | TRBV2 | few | TGTGCCAGCACCCAGGTTAGAATGCAAGAGACCCAGTACTTC | CASTQVRMQETQYF
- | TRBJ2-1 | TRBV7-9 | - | TGTGCCAGCAGCCCAGCCGGCGGGCCAAAATACAATGAGCAGTTCTTC | CASSPAGGPKYNEQFF
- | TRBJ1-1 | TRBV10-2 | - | TGCGCCAGCAGTGTCGAGGAGGGAGGGGGTAAGACTGAAGCTTTCTTT | CASSVEEGGGKTEAFF
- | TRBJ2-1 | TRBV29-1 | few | TGCAGCCTTGCCCGAGGGCCGAATGAGCAGTTCTTC | CSLARGPNEQFF
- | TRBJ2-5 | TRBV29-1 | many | TGCAGCGTTGAAGAGCAGGAAGAGACCCAGTACTTC | CSVEEQEETQYF
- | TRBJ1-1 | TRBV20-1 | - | TGCAGTGCCGGGGAACGCACTGAAGCTTTCTTT | CSAGERTEAFF
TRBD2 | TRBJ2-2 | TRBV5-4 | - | TGTGCCAGCACCCTGGAGCGGGGGGCCATCCCCGGGGAGCTGTTTTTT | CASTLERGAIPGELFF
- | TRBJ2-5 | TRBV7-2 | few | TGTGCCAGCACCCCGGAGCAGCGGGAGACCCAGTACTTC | CASTPEQRETQYF
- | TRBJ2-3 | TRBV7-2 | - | TGTGCCAGCAGCACGACAACAGATACGCAGTATTTT | CASSTTTDTQYF
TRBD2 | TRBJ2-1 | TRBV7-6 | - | TGTGCCAGCAGCCTAGGGACTAGCGGGGGAAATGAGCAGTCCTTC | CASSLGTSGGNEQSF
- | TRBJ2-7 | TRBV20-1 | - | TGCAGTGCTAGATGGGCTGGGAACAAGCAGTACTTC | CSARWAGNKQYF
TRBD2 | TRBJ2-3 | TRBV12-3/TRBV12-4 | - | TGTGCCAGCAGTTTAGTGGGACTAGCGGGGGGCACAGATACGCAGTATTTT | CASSLVGLAGGTDTQYF
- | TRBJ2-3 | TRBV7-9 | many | TGTGCCAGCAGCAAATCAGATACGCAGTATTTT | CASSKSDTQYF
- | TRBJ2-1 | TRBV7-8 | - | TGTGCCAGCAGCTTAGATCGCGGGATCGGCAATGAGCAGTTCTTC | CASSLDRGIGNEQFF
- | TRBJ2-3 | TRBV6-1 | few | TGTGCCAGCAGTGATAGGAAGGGGACAGATACGCAGTATTTT | CASSDRKGTDTQYF
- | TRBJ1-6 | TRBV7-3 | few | TGTGCCAGCAGGGGCGGGAATAATTCACCCCTCCACTTT | CASRGGNNSPLHF
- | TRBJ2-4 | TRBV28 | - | TGTGCCAGCAGTAACCACGCCCCCGGGACCGGGGGCATTCAGTACTTC | CASSNHAPGTGGIQYF